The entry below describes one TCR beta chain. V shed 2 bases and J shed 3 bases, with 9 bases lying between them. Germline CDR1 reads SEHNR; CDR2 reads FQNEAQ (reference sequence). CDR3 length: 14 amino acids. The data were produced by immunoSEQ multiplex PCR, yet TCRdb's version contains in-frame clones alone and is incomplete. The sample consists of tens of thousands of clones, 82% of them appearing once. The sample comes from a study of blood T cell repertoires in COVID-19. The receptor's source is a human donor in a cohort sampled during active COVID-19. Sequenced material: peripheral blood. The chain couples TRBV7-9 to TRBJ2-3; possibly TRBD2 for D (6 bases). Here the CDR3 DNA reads TGTGCCAGCAGCTTAAGTGGGGGGACAGATACGCAGTATTTT. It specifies CASSLSGGTDTQYF.